A single sample gave rise to the 5 T cell receptor beta chains below, sequenced in a study of identical twins. A single record per CDR3 protein comes from TCRdb applying MiXCR to the 5' RACE reads. The profile shows 250,000 to 300,000 distinct CDR3 sequences, roughly 9.8% of them singletons. Another study also made use of these data, one on yellow fever vaccine responses in identical twins.

Sequenced input: CD8+ T cells sorted from blood. The receptors were gathered from a woman aged 18-29 years in good health.

This clonotype was counted many times. The chain combines TRBV5-6 with TRBJ2-1, with no clear D. This CDR3 region has 12 residues. The V end was cut by 4 bases, the J end by 6 bases, with 8 bases between. CDR1 and CDR2 from the germline V gene are SGHDT and YYEEEE. The CDR3 spells CASSVDGNEQFF. The CDR3 DNA reads as TGTGCCAGCAGCGTGGACGGCAATGAGCAGTTCTTC.

This clonotype was observed a handful of times. V is TRBV11-3 and J is TRBJ2-3; D unclear. V was cut by 5 bases and J by 8 bases, with 14 bases left in between. Germline loops: CDR1 SGHNT, CDR2 YENEEA. The CDR3 contains 13 residues. DNA of the CDR3: TGTGCCAGCAGCCCCTCCCATGAGGCTACGCAGTATTTT. Translating gives CASSPSHEATQYF.

This clonotype has more than one count but fewer than ten. The chain combines TRBV12-3 or TRBV12-4 with TRBJ2-3, with 7 bases lining up with TRBD1. This CDR3 spans 18 amino acids. Trimming cost V 7 bases and J 0 bases; bases outside gene matches: 16. As DNA, the CDR3 is TGTGCCAGCACCGTAACTTTCGTAGGGACAGTCAGCACAGATACGCAGTATTTT. It is translated as CASTVTFVGTVSTDTQYF.

This chain connects TRBV20-1 to TRBJ2-7; D uncertain. CDR1 and CDR2 from the germline V gene are DFQATT and SNEGSKA (reference sequence). This CDR3 contains 15 residues. The ends were cut back, 2 bases at V and 0 bases at J, with 14 bases in the middle. CDR3: CSARFAGSTSYEQYF. CDR3 DNA: TGCAGTGCTAGATTTGCAGGATCAACCTCCTACGAGCAGTACTTC.

V gene TRBV28 combines with J gene TRBJ2-1, with D maybe TRBD2 (5 bases). The CDR3 sequence is 19 residues long. Trimming removed 7 bases from V and 4 bases from J, with 29 bases in between. Germline lookup yields CDR1 MDHEN and CDR2 SYDVKM. The CDR3, as DNA: TGTGCCAGCACTATTACATGGGGATTTGGACTTGCCGCGTACAATGAGCAGTTCTTC. Translation: CASTITWGFGLAAYNEQFF.